A selection of T cell receptor beta chains follows, all from one sample in a study of blood T cell repertoires in COVID-19. Using immunoSEQ multiplex PCR, the repertoire was profiled, and TCRdb retains in-frame clones only, with some absent. The table lists roughly 49,000 clones, about 86% of them singletons, with about 4% in the top ten. The source material was peripheral blood. All receptors derive from an older man with active COVID-19. CDR3s include the opening cysteine and the closing phenylalanine or tryptophan. The D gene is left open where the match is weak. The size of a clone is reported for some rows only, either as once, few or many, or as a class for expanded clones.

TRBJ2-2 | NA | 14 | TRBV24-1 | NA | CATKGTGQTGELFF | TGTGCCACCAAAGGCACAGGTCAGACCGGGGAGCTGTTTTTT
TRBJ2-1 | NA | 16 | TRBV28 | TRBD2 | CASSRGLAVSYNEQFF | TGTGCCAGCAGTAGGGGACTAGCGGTTTCCTACAATGAGCAGTTCTTC
TRBJ2-1 | NA | 17 | TRBV7-9 | TRBD2 | CASSPEGGRNKIHEQFF | TGTGCCAGCAGCCCGGAGGGAGGGCGTAATAAAATCCATGAGCAGTTCTTC
TRBJ1-1 | NA | 13 | TRBV28 | NA | CATLRRGGDEAFF | TGTGCCACTCTCAGGAGAGGGGGGGATGAAGCTTTCTTT
TRBJ1-5 | NA | 18 | TRBV9 | NA | CASSVGNAGVYSNQPQHF | TGTGCCAGCAGCGTGGGCAATGCAGGGGTTTATAGCAATCAGCCCCAGCATTTT
TRBJ2-1 | NA | 16 | TRBV6-4 | NA | CASRLNRDSSYNEQFF | TGTGCCAGCAGATTAAACAGGGATAGCTCCTACAATGAGCAGTTCTTC
TRBJ2-2 | NA | 14 | TRBV11-1 | NA | CASSLSTSAGELFF | TGTGCCAGCAGCTTATCAACCTCGGCCGGGGAGCTGTTTTTT
TRBJ2-2 | few | 15 | TRBV7-9 | NA | CASPPGGQDTGELFF | TGTGCCAGCCCCCCCGGGGGGCAGGACACCGGGGAGCTGTTTTTT
TRBJ1-1 | NA | 14 | TRBV28 | TRBD1 | CASSFRGLGTEAFF | TGTGCCAGCAGTTTCAGGGGGTTGGGGACTGAAGCTTTCTTT
TRBJ2-1 | NA | 17 | TRBV5-5 | TRBD1 | CASSFGTGYSSYNEQFF | TGTGCCAGCAGCTTCGGGACAGGGTATAGCTCCTACAATGAGCAGTTCTTC
TRBJ1-1 | NA | 15 | TRBV7-9 | NA | CASSFTGFLNTEAFF | TGTGCCAGCAGCTTTACAGGGTTTCTTAACACTGAAGCTTTCTTT
TRBJ2-1 | NA | 16 | TRBV7-8 | TRBD2 | CASSSPRGSSYNEQFF | TGTGCCAGCAGCTCCCCGCGGGGGAGTTCCTACAATGAGCAGTTCTTC
TRBJ2-6 | NA | 17 | TRBV19 | TRBD1 | CASKQGAVYSGANVLTF | TGTGCCAGTAAACAGGGGGCTGTCTACTCTGGGGCCAACGTCCTGACTTTC
TRBJ1-5 | NA | 15 | TRBV7-8 | NA | CASSGPGGGDQPQHF | TGTGCCAGCAGCGGCCCGGGAGGGGGAGATCAGCCCCAGCATTTT
TRBJ1-2 | few | 16 | TRBV19 | TRBD1 | CASSIDLDRAIYGYTF | TGTGCCAGTAGTATAGATCTGGACAGGGCAATCTATGGCTACACCTTC
TRBJ2-1 | NA | 13 | TRBV3-1/TRBV3-2 | NA | CASSQQGYNEQFF | TGTGCCAGCAGCCAACAGGGGTACAATGAGCAGTTCTTC